This record covers a single T cell receptor (beta chain). Its target is not known. This sample is part of a study of radiotherapy plus CTLA-4 blockade in lung cancer. Overall study context: Of all patients, approximately 17% responded objectively and roughly 31% showed disease control.

Treatment of patients with chemo-refractory metastatic non-small-cell lung cancer consisted of focal radiation plus CTLA-4 blockade with ipilimumab. This CDR3 contains 13 residues. CDR1 LNHDA and CDR2 SQIVND come from the germline V gene (reference sequence). Broader study findings: The best predictor of response was reported to be early blood T cell clone dynamics, with interferon-beta. The study found tumor-derived TCR clones expanded in blood after radiotherapy plus ipilimumab.

TCRdb keeps only in-frame clones here, not all; method: immunoSEQ multiplex PCR. The table has tens of thousands of clones, approximately 80% seen once. This TCR derives from a human donor with non-small cell lung cancer whose response to radiotherapy plus ipilimumab could not be evaluated. This specimen consisted of peripheral blood, obtained from a patient treated with radiotherapy plus ipilimumab. The chain employs TRBV19 and TRBJ2-5; D might be TRBD1 (5 bases). The end of the DNA is better explained by TRBJ2-7, so the J call may be wrong. The CDR3 nucleotides read TGTGCCAGTAGTACAAAAGGGGTCTACGAGCAGTACTTC. This gives the protein CASSTKGVYEQYF.